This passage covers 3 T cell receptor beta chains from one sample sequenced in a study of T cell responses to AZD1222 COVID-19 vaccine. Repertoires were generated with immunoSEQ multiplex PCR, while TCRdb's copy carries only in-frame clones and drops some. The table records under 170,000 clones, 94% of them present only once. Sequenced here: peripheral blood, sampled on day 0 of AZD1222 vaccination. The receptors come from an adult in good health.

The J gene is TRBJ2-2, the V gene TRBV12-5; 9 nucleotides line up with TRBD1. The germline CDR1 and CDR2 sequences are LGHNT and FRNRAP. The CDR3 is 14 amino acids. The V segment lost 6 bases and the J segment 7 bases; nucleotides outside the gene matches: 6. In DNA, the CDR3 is TGTGCTAGTGGAAAACAGGGGGCGATCGGGGAGCTGTTTTTT. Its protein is CASGKQGAIGELFF.

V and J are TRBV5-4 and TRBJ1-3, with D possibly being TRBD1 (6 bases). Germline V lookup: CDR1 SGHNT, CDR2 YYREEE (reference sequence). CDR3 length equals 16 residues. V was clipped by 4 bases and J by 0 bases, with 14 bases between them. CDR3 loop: CASSPGVAPSGNTIYF. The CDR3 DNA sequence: TGTGCCAGCAGCCCAGGGGTTGCGCCCTCTGGAAACACCATATATTTT.

The CDR3 loop reads CASSQAYRGISYGYTF. The CDR3 DNA is TGTGCCAGCAGCCAAGCTTACAGGGGGATATCCTATGGCTACACCTTC. The rearrangement joins TRBV4-2 to TRBJ1-2; 8 nucleotides line up with TRBD1. The J segment lost 4 bases and the V segment lost 1 base, leaving 8 bases of the junction unmatched. Per the germline V gene, CDR1 is LGHNA and CDR2 is YNFKEQ. This CDR3 comprises 16 residues.